This entry lists 10 T cell receptor beta chains sequenced from one sample in a study of blood T cell repertoires in COVID-19. Generated by immunoSEQ multiplex PCR, the TCRdb table keeps only in-frame clones and is missing some. Found here are around 270,000 clones, about 85% of them singletons; the top ten hold roughly 0.87%. Sequencing was done on a sample of peripheral blood. These receptors came from a human donor with COVID-19, enrolled during active disease. The donor label of this sample is uncertain.

On this clone itself: The junction and the germline gene differ at one end; a read error may be behind it. V is TRBV6-2 or TRBV6-3 and J is TRBJ2-1, with 10 bases aligning to TRBD2. Germline assignment: CDR1 MNHEY and CDR2 SVGEGT. This CDR3 region has 15 residues. CDR3 sequence reads: CAGSYLAGVLGEQFF. The CDR3, as DNA: TGTGCCGGCAGTTACCTAGCGGGAGTTTTGGGTGAGCAGTTCTTC.

The CDR3 is CASSTTGYTDTQYF. CDR3 coding DNA: TGTGCCAGTAGTACCACAGGGTACACAGATACGCAGTATTTT. This rearrangement joins TRBV19 to TRBJ2-3, with a possible D match to TRBD1 (6 bases). From germline, CDR1 is LNHDA and CDR2 SQIVND (reference sequence). The CDR3 totals 14 residues. Trimming removed 4 bases from V and 2 bases from J, with 10 bases in between.

DNA for the CDR3: TGTGCAAGTCGCTCCGTCCCAGGGAGGATCCCGAGACGGACTAACTATGGCTACACCTTC. It encodes CASRSVPGRIPRRTNYGYTF. V usage is TRBV12-2 and J usage is TRBJ1-2. TRBV12-2 is described as a pseudogene. The length of the CDR3 is 20 residues.

V gene TRBV7-9 combines with J gene TRBJ2-1, with 7 nucleotides matching TRBD2. Germline V CDR1 and CDR2: SEHNR, FQNEAQ (reference sequence). The junction had 9 bases not matched to a gene; V was cut back by 5 bases and J by 5 bases. The CDR3 is made up of 15 amino acids. The CDR3 nucleotides read TGTGCCAGCAGCCTAGGACTAGGGAGAAACAATGAGCAGTTCTTC. Its protein product is CASSLGLGRNNEQFF. Full variable domain (rest looked up from reference TRBV7-9 and TRBJ2-1): DTGVSQNPRHKITKRGQNVTFRCDPISEHNRLYWYRQTLGQGPEFLTYFQNEAQLEKSRLLSDRFSAERPKGSFSTLEIQRTEQGDSAMYLCASSLGLGRNNEQFFGPGTRLTVL.

This chain links TRBV9 with TRBJ2-1; possibly TRBD1 for D (5 bases). Trimming cost V 0 bases and J 3 bases, with 10 bases left between them. The germline V gene encodes CDR1 SGDLS and CDR2 YYNGEE. The CDR3 has 15 residues. The CDR3 DNA reads as TGTGCCAGCAGCGTAGTGCAGGGCGGCTACAATGAGCAGTTCTTC. This encodes CASSVVQGGYNEQFF. Based on the CDR3 plus reference TRBV9 and TRBJ2-1, the full variable domain is DSGVTQTPKHLITATGQRVTLRCSPRSGDLSVYWYQQSLDQGLQFLIQYYNGEERAKGNILERFSAQQFPDLHSELNLSSLELGDSALYFCASSVVQGGYNEQFFGPGTRLTVL.

This chain links TRBV19 with TRBJ1-1; D is unclear. Trimming shortened V by 5 bases and J by 0 bases, and 10 bases separated the two germline ends. This CDR3 region has 14 residues. Per germline, CDR1 LNHDA and CDR2 SQIVND (reference sequence). CDR3 DNA sequence: TGTGCCAGTAGTGTGTCCGCGATGAACACTGAAGCTTTCTTT. This gives the protein CASSVSAMNTEAFF.

The chain has TRBV19 and TRBJ2-1; TRBD2 might be the D (5 bases). Germline V gene sequence: CDR1 LNHDA, CDR2 SQIVND (reference sequence). The CDR3 is 16 residues long. V lost 3 bases and J lost 5, with 17 bases in between. CDR3 residues: CASSIAGGFGNNEQFF. CDR3 nucleotides: TGTGCCAGTAGTATCGCCGGCGGGTTCGGTAACAATGAGCAGTTCTTC.

Concerning this clone: Relative to the germline gene, one junction end is altered; a read error may explain this. The chain links TRBV5-1 to TRBJ2-3, with 9 bases fitting TRBD2. The CDR3 contains 15 residues. Germline V gives CDR1 SGHRS, CDR2 YFSETQ. The chain's CDR3 is CASNLGSGSADTQYF. In DNA, the CDR3 is TGCGCCAGCAACTTGGGTAGCGGGAGTGCAGATACGCAGTATTTT.

This clone occurred once. The chain has TRBV7-2 and TRBJ2-4, with D tentatively TRBD2 (6 bases). Per the germline V gene, CDR1 is SGHTA and CDR2 is FQGNSA. Trimming stripped 4 bases from V and 12 bases from J, with 16 bases between. There are 13 residues in the CDR3. The CDR3 DNA sequence: TGTGCCAGCAGCTCATCTCGGGGGACGAATCAGTACTTC. Translation gives CASSSSRGTNQYF. The full variable domain, completed using reference TRBV7-2 and TRBJ2-4, is GAGVSQSPSNKVTEKGKDVELRCDPISGHTALYWYRQSLGQGLEFLIYFQGNSAPDKSGLPSDRFSAERTGGSVSTLTIQRTQQEDSAVYLCASSSSRGTNQYFGAGTRLSVL.

For this clone: Additional DNA sequences in this sample encode the identical CDR3. The chain links TRBV28 to TRBJ1-2; D is undetermined. The CDR3 covers 15 residues. In germline, CDR1 is MDHEN, CDR2 SYDVKM. Trimming removed 5 bases from V and 5 bases from J, with 18 bases in between. The CDR3 loop is CASSPTGERWYGYTF. The DNA for the CDR3 is TGTGCCAGCAGTCCCACCGGGGAGAGGTGGTATGGCTACACCTTC.